One T cell receptor beta chain is described in this entry. Its cognate antigen is unknown. This entry comes from a study of cytomegalovirus exposure and HLA in healthy donors. Study-level information: Researchers found that approximately 80% of about 400 genotyped donors fell within the Caucasian-associated ancestry cluster. Study conclusions and caveats: Rarity marked most TCR sequences, yet some public TCRs occurred in many donors. Altogether, 150 or so TCR beta chains were recorded as cytomegalovirus-associated. A missense DCLRE1C variant was associated with V- and J-gene trimming of TCR beta chains in a later analysis, and an independent cohort replicated the association.

The CDR3 has 20 residues. V was pared by 0 bases and J by 5 bases, with 28 bases between. Germline CDR1 and CDR2: LGHNA and YSLEER. Both 60 Vbeta primers and 13 Jbeta primers went into the PCR. TCRdb's table, derived via immunoSEQ multiplex PCR, lists solely in-frame clones and lacks some. Altogether fewer than 200,000 clones are present, around 80% being singletons, with the ten largest covering 6% to 9%. The chain combines TRBV4-3 with TRBJ1-2; D may be TRBD1 (6 bases). Sequences were obtained from PBMCs. The sequence came from a woman aged 30 to 39 in good health and CMV-seropositive. The CDR3 is CASSQDSALTLKDRIYGYTF. The CDR3 DNA reads TGCGCCAGCAGCCAAGATAGTGCCCTCACACTAAAGGACAGAATTTATGGCTACACCTTC.